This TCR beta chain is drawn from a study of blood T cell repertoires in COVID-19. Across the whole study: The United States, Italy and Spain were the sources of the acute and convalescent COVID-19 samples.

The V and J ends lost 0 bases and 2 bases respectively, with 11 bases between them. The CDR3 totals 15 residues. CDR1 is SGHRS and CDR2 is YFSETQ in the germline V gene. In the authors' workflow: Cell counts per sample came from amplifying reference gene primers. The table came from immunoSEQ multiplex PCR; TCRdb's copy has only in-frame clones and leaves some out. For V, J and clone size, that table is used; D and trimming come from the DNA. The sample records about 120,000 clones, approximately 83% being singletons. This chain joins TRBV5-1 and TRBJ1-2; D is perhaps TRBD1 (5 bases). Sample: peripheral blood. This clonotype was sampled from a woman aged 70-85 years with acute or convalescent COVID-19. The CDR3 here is CASSLEATENYGYTF. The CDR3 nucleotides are TGCGCCAGCAGCTTGGAGGCGACAGAAAACTATGGCTACACCTTC.